One and the same sample provided the 32 T cell receptor beta chains below, sequenced in a study of shared clonotypes between healthy human individuals. This table comes from immunoSEQ multiplex PCR, and its TCRdb copy is limited to in-frame clones, with some not included. The data hold roughly 500,000 clones, with about four fifths observed a single time. Sequenced sample: PBMCs. The receptors come from a middle-aged woman in good health. Some clones in this sample may be carry-over from other donors' samples.

The chain has TRBV7-3 and TRBJ2-5; maybe TRBD2 (6 bases). The CDR3 has 15 residues. Germline assignment: CDR1 SGHTA and CDR2 FQGTGA. Trimming took 0 bases from V and 4 from J, leaving 12 bases between them. Here the CDR3 reads CASSLTSGGTETQYF. In nucleotides, the CDR3 is TGTGCCAGCAGCTTAACTTCCGGGGGAACAGAGACCCAGTACTTC.

V gene TRBV5-1 combines with J gene TRBJ2-7; 8 bases are a match to TRBD2. Per the germline V gene, CDR1 is SGHRS and CDR2 is YFSETQ. The V segment lost 1 base and the J segment 7 bases; nucleotides outside the gene matches: 10. The CDR3 extends over 15 amino acids. CDR3 in DNA: TGCGCCAGCAGCTTGATGCCAGCGGGAGCAGAAGAGCAGTACTTC. The encoded protein is CASSLMPAGAEEQYF.

The chain recombines TRBV9 with TRBJ2-1; D gene ambiguous. CDR3 length: 14 amino acids. V lost 1 base and J lost 8, with 13 bases in between. Germline V gene data show CDR1 as SGDLS and CDR2 as YYNGEE. The CDR3 DNA follows: TGTGCCAGCAGCGTAAATGGCGGAGCTTATGAGCAGTTCTTC. This encodes CASSVNGGAYEQFF.

The genes are TRBV5-5 and TRBJ2-7; D tentatively fits TRBD1 or TRBD2 (5 bases each). The CDR3 extends over 14 amino acids. The V end lost 4 bases, the J end lost 3 bases, and 14 bases lay between the germline ends. The germline gives CDR1 SGHKS, CDR2 YYEKEE (reference sequence). CDR3 in amino acids: CASSLSGPSYEQYF. The CDR3, as DNA: TGTGCCAGCAGCCTCTCGGGGCCGAGCTACGAGCAGTACTTC.

The chain employs TRBV5-1 and TRBJ2-1; 8 bases are shared with TRBD2. Germline CDR1 reads SGHRS; CDR2 reads YFSETQ. V lost 0 bases, J lost 9 bases, and 11 bases stayed unmatched. The CDR3 has 16 amino acids. Here the CDR3 DNA reads TGCGCCAGCAGCTTGGATGGGACTAGTGGCGTTAGTGAGCAGTTCTTC. Translating gives CASSLDGTSGVSEQFF. Combining the CDR3 with reference TRBV5-1 and TRBJ2-1 gives the whole variable domain KAGVTQTPRYLIKTRGQQVTLSCSPISGHRSVSWYQQTPGQGLQFLFEYFSETQRNKGNFPGRFSGRQFSNSRSEMNVSTLELGDSALYLCASSLDGTSGVSEQFFGPGTRLTVL.

As to this clone: The same CDR3 arises from other DNA sequences in this sample as well. The chain carries TRBV15 and TRBJ1-2; D is ambiguous. Trimming stripped 0 bases from V and 4 bases from J, with 3 bases between. The CDR3 contains 12 residues. Looked up from germline, CDR1 is LNHNV and CDR2 is YYDKDF (reference sequence). The CDR3 protein is CATSREGYGYTF. The CDR3 DNA reads TGTGCCACCAGCAGAGAGGGCTATGGCTACACCTTC.

The chain uses TRBV9 and TRBJ1-1; no clear D gene. Trimming took 7 bases from V and 2 from J, leaving 15 bases between them. This CDR3 spans 14 amino acids. CDR1 is SGDLS and CDR2 is YYNGEE in the germline V gene. CDR3: CASGRDTFNTEAFF. CDR3 sequence (DNA): TGTGCCAGCGGCCGTGACACGTTTAACACTGAAGCTTTCTTT.

V and J are TRBV5-4 and TRBJ1-1; D is unclear. Germline CDR1 and CDR2: SGHNT and YYREEE (reference sequence). With 4 bases removed from V and 0 bases from J, the gap between germline ends came to 7 bases. CDR3 size: 13 residues. The CDR3 nucleotides read TGTGCCAGCAGCCCCAAACTGAACACTGAAGCTTTCTTT. It specifies CASSPKLNTEAFF.

This clone was observed a handful of times. CDR3 sequence reads: CASTRDRVTEAFF. The DNA for the CDR3 is TGTGCCAGCACTCGGGACAGGGTTACTGAAGCTTTCTTT. The rearrangement joins TRBV7-2 to TRBJ1-1; 9 bases map to TRBD1. Germline V lookup: CDR1 SGHTA, CDR2 FQGNSA. Unmatched junction bases numbered 5, after V lost 7 bases and J lost 5 bases. The CDR3 is made up of 13 amino acids.

V usage is TRBV11-3 and J usage is TRBJ1-3; 12 nucleotides match TRBD1. Germline values: CDR1 SGHNT, CDR2 YENEEA. The junction had 1 base not matched to a gene; V was cut back by 5 bases and J by 2 bases. The CDR3 contains 15 residues. The CDR3 sequence is CASSRDRGPGNTIYF. For the CDR3, the DNA is TGTGCCAGCAGCCGGGACAGGGGGCCTGGAAACACCATATATTTT.

The V gene is TRBV9, the J gene TRBJ2-3; 8 nucleotides agree with TRBD2. Losses at the gene ends were 0 bases for V and 3 bases for J; bases not matched to a gene: 6. The CDR3 runs to 16 residues. CDR1 and CDR2 from the germline V gene are SGDLS and YYNGEE. The CDR3 is CASSVGSGGGTDTQYF. CDR3 nucleotides: TGTGCCAGCAGCGTAGGCTCGGGAGGGGGGACAGATACGCAGTATTTT.

The rearrangement links TRBV5-4 to TRBJ1-1; the D is unclear. The CDR3 has 13 amino acids. The V and J ends lost 4 bases and 6 bases respectively, with 13 bases between them. The germline V gene has CDR1 SGHNT and CDR2 YYREEE (reference sequence). CDR3 DNA sequence: TGTGCCAGCAGCCCAAGGGTGAGTTCTGAAGCTTTCTTT. This sequence encodes CASSPRVSSEAFF.

The count of this clone is one. The rearrangement links TRBV9 to TRBJ1-2; D unclear. CDR1 is SGDLS and CDR2 is YYNGEE in the germline V gene. The CDR3 is made up of 13 amino acids. Trimming pared 0 bases from V and 5 bases from J, leaving 8 bases between. The CDR3 region is CASSVGQRYGYTF. The CDR3 DNA follows: TGTGCCAGCAGCGTAGGTCAGAGATATGGCTACACCTTC.

This clone was seen a handful of times. The chain joins TRBV25-1 to TRBJ2-1, with D possibly matching TRBD2 (5 bases). V was cut by 7 bases and J by 7 bases, with 11 bases left in between. Germline V gives CDR1 MGHDK, CDR2 SYGVNS. This CDR3 is 12 amino acids long. The CDR3 DNA follows: TGTGCCAGCATCCCCCGGAGGAATGAGCAGTTCTTC. It codes for CASIPRRNEQFF.

This clone is a singleton in its sample. The chain links TRBV27 to TRBJ2-5; 16 bases agree with TRBD2. The length of the CDR3 is 16 residues. After removal of 6 bases from V and 5 bases from J, the junction contained 6 bases not matched to a gene. The V gene's germline CDR1 is MNHEY and CDR2 SMNVEV (reference sequence). As DNA, the CDR3 is TGTGCCAGCAGGGGGACTAGCGGGAGGGCTTTGGAGACCCAGTACTTC. This sequence encodes CASRGTSGRALETQYF.

As regards this clone: This same CDR3 is encoded by further DNA sequences in the sample. CDR3 coding DNA: TGTGCCAGCAGCTTGGCAGGGGGTCAGCCCCAGCATTTT. Its protein product is CASSLAGGQPQHF. V is TRBV5-4 and J is TRBJ1-5, with TRBD1 matching over 7 bases. The CDR3 runs to 13 residues. CDR1 and CDR2 from the germline V gene are SGHNT and YYREEE (reference sequence). The V and J ends lost 0 bases and 6 bases, in that order; junction bases with no gene match: 0.

The rearrangement links TRBV6-1 to TRBJ1-1; TRBD1 agrees at 7 bases. The CDR3 is 15 amino acids. The V gene end was trimmed by 6 bases and the J gene end by 4 bases; junction bases not matched to a gene: 11. CDR1 MNHNS and CDR2 SASEGT come from the germline V gene. DNA of the CDR3: TGTGCCAGCAGCTACCACAGGGGAGGAGGCACTGAAGCTTTCTTT. Translation: CASSYHRGGGTEAFF.

The J gene is TRBJ2-7, the V gene TRBV6-1; 7 bases are a match to TRBD2. Germline CDR1 is MNHNS and CDR2 is SASEGT. The CDR3 runs to 14 residues. After removal of 6 bases from V and 0 bases from J, the junction contained 5 bases not matched to a gene. The CDR3 DNA reads TGTGCCAGCAGGCCCACGGGGGGCTCCTACGAGCAGTACTTC. Amino acids: CASRPTGGSYEQYF.

This clone appeared once. This chain joins TRBV28 and TRBJ2-1; possibly TRBD1 for D (6 bases). CDR3 size: 14 residues. V lost 4 bases, J lost 16 bases, and 23 bases lay in between. CDR1 is MDHEN, CDR2 SYDVKM, per germline. The CDR3 protein is CASSSPGTPLEGFF. The CDR3 nucleotides read TGTGCCAGCAGTTCCCCCGGGACACCGCTTGAGGGTTTCTTC.

This chain joins TRBV6-5 and TRBJ2-1; D ambiguous. Trimming cost V 4 bases and J 0 bases, with 7 bases left between them. This CDR3 has 14 residues. Germline CDR1 and CDR2: MNHEY and SVGAGI. The CDR3 loop reads CASSSRSSYNEQFF. CDR3 nucleotides: TGTGCCAGCAGTTCTAGGAGCTCCTACAATGAGCAGTTCTTC.

The chain carries TRBV5-4 and TRBJ2-7; 7 bases are a match to TRBD2. CDR1 is SGHNT and CDR2 is YYREEE in the germline V gene (reference sequence). V trimming: 4 bases; J trimming: 4 bases; junction bases outside the gene matches: 8. CDR3 length equals 14 residues. The CDR3 coding sequence is TGTGCCAGCAGCCGCTGGGGGGGACTTTACGAGCAGTACTTC. It encodes CASSRWGGLYEQYF.

The chain is built from TRBV6-4 and TRBJ2-7; 7 bases are shared with TRBD1. The CDR3 has 14 amino acids. The germline V gene encodes CDR1 MRHNA and CDR2 SNTAGT. V was clipped by 6 bases and J by 2 bases; unmatched bases: 7. This CDR3 is CASSRDSETYEQYF. CDR3 in DNA: TGTGCCAGCAGCCGGGACAGCGAGACCTACGAGCAGTACTTC.

The chain joins TRBV5-4 to TRBJ2-4; TRBD2 matches at 8 bases. V lost 3 bases, J lost 4 bases, and 3 bases stayed unmatched. Germline-derived CDR1 and CDR2 are SGHNT and YYREEE (reference sequence). CDR3 length: 14 residues. CDR3 sequence: CASSYSGAKNIQYF. The CDR3, as DNA: TGTGCCAGCAGCTATAGCGGGGCAAAAAACATTCAGTACTTC. Full variable domain (missing parts from reference TRBV5-4 and TRBJ2-4): ETGVTQSPTHLIKTRGQQVTLRCSSQSGHNTVSWYQQALGQGPQFIFQYYREEENGRGNFPPRFSGLQFPNYSSELNVNALELDDSALYLCASSYSGAKNIQYFGAGTRLSVL.

This clone appeared a single time. This chain uses TRBV29-1 with TRBJ2-7; D unclear. This CDR3 has 13 residues. Germline V CDR1 and CDR2: SQVTM, ANQGSEA. Trimming cost V 7 bases and J 0 bases, with 13 bases left between them. The CDR3 region is CSARVQSSYEQYF. The CDR3, as DNA: TGCAGCGCAAGGGTCCAAAGCTCCTACGAGCAGTACTTC.

This clone was seen repeatedly, ten times or more. This CDR3 is also generated by other DNA sequences in the sample. This chain connects TRBV6-4 to TRBJ2-3, with TRBD2 matching 7 bases. CDR1 and CDR2 (germline): MRHNA, SNTAGT. V shed 4 bases, J shed 0 bases, and the junction held 1 base outside the gene matches. The CDR3 loop spans 14 amino acids. CDR3 bases: TGTGCCAGCAGTGTTAGCGGGAGCACAGATACGCAGTATTTT. It encodes CASSVSGSTDTQYF.

The chain employs TRBV19 and TRBJ2-2, with D perhaps TRBD2 (5 bases). The CDR3 is 15 amino acids. V gave up 3 bases and J gave up 1 base, with 9 bases separating them. The V gene's germline CDR1 is LNHDA and CDR2 SQIVND (reference sequence). The CDR3 sequence is CASSMRVGNTGELFF. The CDR3 DNA reads as TGTGCCAGTAGTATGAGGGTAGGGAACACCGGGGAGCTGTTTTTT. Full variable domain (remainder filled in from reference TRBV19 and TRBJ2-2): DGGITQSPKYLFRKEGQNVTLSCEQNLNHDAMYWYRQDPGQGLRLIYYSQIVNDFQKGDIAEGYSVSREKKESFPLTVTSAQKNPTAFYLCASSMRVGNTGELFFGEGSRLTVL.

The V call is TRBV19, the J call TRBJ2-7; tentative D call: TRBD1 (5 bases). The V end was cut by 5 bases, the J end by 7 bases, with 15 bases between. The CDR3 is made up of 13 amino acids. Germline CDR1 LNHDA, CDR2 SQIVND (reference sequence). CDR3 sequence (DNA): TGTGCCAGTAGTCCCAGGACATGGAGTGAGCAGTACTTC. Residues: CASSPRTWSEQYF.

This clone occurred once. The CDR3 protein is CAWRWGVAGRQETQYF. CDR3 DNA sequence: TGTGCCTGGAGGTGGGGGGTAGCGGGACGCCAAGAGACCCAGTACTTC. The chain recombines TRBV30 with TRBJ2-5, with 8 bases fitting TRBD2. There are 16 residues in the CDR3. CDR1 is GTSNPN and CDR2 is SVGIG in the germline V gene (reference sequence). Trimming removed 3 bases from V and 1 base from J; junction bases left unmatched: 10.

The J gene is TRBJ1-1, the V gene TRBV5-8, with TRBD1 matching over 10 bases. J gave up 0 bases and V 4 bases, and 9 bases lay outside the gene matches. The CDR3 spans 17 residues. Germline lookup yields CDR1 SGHTS and CDR2 YDEGEE. In nucleotides, the CDR3 is TGTGCCAGCAGCGCGCTCCGGGACAGGGGAATGAACACTGAAGCTTTCTTT. This sequence encodes CASSALRDRGMNTEAFF.

At least ten counts were recorded for this clone. The rearrangement links TRBV18 to TRBJ1-1; 7 nucleotides align to TRBD1. Trimming removed 3 bases from V and 0 bases from J; junction bases left unmatched: 7. The length of the CDR3 is 16 residues. CDR1 is KGHSH and CDR2 is LQKENI in the germline V gene. CDR3 residues: CASSPSRQGLNTEAFF. The CDR3 region has the DNA TGTGCCAGCTCACCCTCTCGACAGGGCTTGAACACTGAAGCTTTCTTT.

This chain links TRBV6-5 with TRBJ2-7, with D maybe TRBD2 (7 bases). Germline V CDR1 and CDR2: MNHEY, SVGAGI. The length of the CDR3 is 15 residues. V was shortened by 3 bases and J by 6 bases, with 18 bases between the two germline ends. The CDR3 loop reads CASSYLAEGVGEQYF. DNA for the CDR3: TGTGCCAGCAGTTATCTAGCGGAGGGGGTCGGCGAGCAGTACTTC.

The chain employs TRBV11-2 and TRBJ2-7; D is ambiguous. This CDR3 is built from 13 residues. Trimming stripped 1 base from V and 2 bases from J, with 6 bases between. Germline V gene lookup returns CDR1 SGHAT and CDR2 FQNNGV. As DNA, the CDR3 is TGTGCCAGCAGCTTAGTAAGTACCTACGAGCAGTACTTC. Its translation: CASSLVSTYEQYF.